The present entry profiles one TCR beta chain with its context. Method: immunoSEQ multiplex PCR; TCRdb's copy keeps in-frame clones and lacks some. The table has approximately 44,000 clones, roughly nine tenths seen once. The record originates from a study of PD-L1 blockade in urothelial cancer. The wider study: The researchers analyzed blood 3 weeks (second dose) and 6 weeks after treatment start.

Noted time point: peripheral blood 6 weeks after treatment start. V was pared by 6 bases and J by 5 bases, with 7 bases of the junction left unmatched. Per germline, CDR1 KGHSH and CDR2 LQKENI. This CDR3 region has 14 residues. V is TRBV18 and J is TRBJ1-5, with TRBD1 matching over 7 bases. The sequenced sample was PBMCs, obtained around atezolizumab (anti-PD-L1) treatment. This receptor was taken from a man aged 70-80 years with urothelial cancer. CDR3 nucleotides: TGTGCCAGCTCCCGTGGGACAGCCGATCAGCCCCAGCATTTT. It translates to CASSRGTADQPQHF.